Below are 15 T cell receptor beta chains sequenced from a single sample in a study of T cell responses to AZD1222 COVID-19 vaccine. Profiling relied on immunoSEQ multiplex PCR, and the TCRdb table lists in-frame clones only, not all of them. The data hold tens of thousands of clones, with about 89% observed a single time. Sequencing was performed on peripheral blood, taken on day 0 of AZD1222 vaccination. The source of these receptors is an adult in good health.

This chain joins TRBV7-9 and TRBJ1-4; the match to TRBD1 covers 9 bases. The J segment lost 6 bases and the V segment lost 5 bases, leaving 7 bases of the junction unmatched. The CDR3 runs to 15 residues. The germline CDR1 and CDR2 sequences are SEHNR and FQNEAQ (reference sequence). CDR3 sequence reads: CASSEGTGLYEKLFF. The CDR3 nucleotides are TGTGCCAGCAGCGAAGGGACAGGGTTATATGAAAAACTGTTTTTT.

The chain combines TRBV7-2 with TRBJ2-1, with unresolved D. This CDR3 contains 14 residues. CDR1 is SGHTA, CDR2 FQGNSA, per germline. V was cut by 1 base and J by 9 bases, with 13 bases left in between. In nucleotides, the CDR3 is TGTGCCAGCAGCTTAGGAGGATATCTCACTGAGCAGTTCTTC. Translating gives CASSLGGYLTEQFF.

The CDR3 sequence is CASSLGVLRIYYGYTF. In nucleotides, the CDR3 is TGTGCCAGCAGCTTGGGAGTCTTGCGGATATACTATGGCTACACCTTC. This chain uses TRBV5-4 with TRBJ1-2; D unclear. The CDR3 extends over 16 amino acids. V was shortened by 0 bases and J by 3 bases, with 15 bases between the two germline ends. Looked up from germline, CDR1 is SGHNT and CDR2 is YYREEE (reference sequence). Complete variable domain (other parts from reference TRBV5-4 and TRBJ1-2): ETGVTQSPTHLIKTRGQQVTLRCSSQSGHNTVSWYQQALGQGPQFIFQYYREEENGRGNFPPRFSGLQFPNYSSELNVNALELDDSALYLCASSLGVLRIYYGYTFGSGTRLTVV.

V gene TRBV2 combines with J gene TRBJ1-1, with 7 bases aligning to TRBD1. The germline gives CDR1 SNHLY, CDR2 FYNNEI. The CDR3 totals 12 residues. The V gene end was trimmed by 5 bases and the J gene end by 8 bases; junction bases not matched to a gene: 5. CDR3 nucleotides: TGTGCCAGCAGTTGGGGGACAGTCGAAGCTTTCTTT. Its translation: CASSWGTVEAFF.

The genes are TRBV24-1 and TRBJ2-7; D remains ambiguous. V was shortened by 5 bases and J by 6 bases, with 10 bases between the two germline ends. Germline CDR1 KGHDR, CDR2 SFDVKD. The CDR3 length is 12 residues. DNA of the CDR3: TGTGCCACCAGTGGGGGTAGTCGCGAGCAGTACTTC. Translation gives CATSGGSREQYF.

J is TRBJ2-7 and V is TRBV6-2 or TRBV6-3; D is unresolved. V lost 0 bases, J lost 3 bases, and 6 bases lay in between. CDR1 is MNHEY, CDR2 SVGEGT, per germline. CDR3 length equals 13 residues. The CDR3 here is CASSYSGIYEQYF. The CDR3 coding sequence is TGTGCCAGCAGTTACTCAGGGATCTACGAGCAGTACTTC.

The V and J genes are TRBV2 and TRBJ1-4; D may be TRBD1 (6 bases). CDR1 is SNHLY, CDR2 FYNNEI, per germline. Trimming removed 6 bases at V and 7 bases at J, with 15 bases between. The CDR3 sequence is 14 residues long. The CDR3 is CASRQQGGGEKLFF. CDR3 DNA: TGTGCCAGCAGGCAACAGGGAGGGGGTGAAAAACTGTTTTTT.

This chain links TRBV21-1 with TRBJ2-7. TRBV21-1 is a pseudogene locus. The CDR3 totals 13 residues. As DNA, the CDR3 is TGTGCCAGCAACTCCTGGAATTCCTACGAGCAGTACTTC. This sequence encodes CASNSWNSYEQYF.

In its sample, this clone was seen once. The chain uses TRBV5-1 and TRBJ2-2; D gene ambiguous. V lost 0 bases and J 0 bases, leaving 9 bases between the germline ends. The CDR3 is made up of 16 amino acids. From germline, CDR1 is SGHRS and CDR2 YFSETQ. The CDR3 loop is CASSLGGLANTGELFF. DNA for the CDR3: TGCGCCAGCAGCTTGGGAGGTCTCGCGAACACCGGGGAGCTGTTTTTT.

This clone was seen just once. The same CDR3 can be traced to other DNA sequences in this sample. This chain connects TRBV27 to TRBJ1-1; tentatively, D is TRBD1 (5 bases). The V end lost 3 bases, the J end lost 4 bases, and 9 bases lay between the germline ends. The CDR3 length is 13 residues. From germline, CDR1 is MNHEY and CDR2 SMNVEV (reference sequence). The CDR3, as DNA: TGTGCCAGCAGTTTCGGGGGAGGCACTGAAGCTTTCTTT. It encodes CASSFGGGTEAFF.

The chain recombines TRBV27 with TRBJ2-1, with 9 bases aligning to TRBD1. Germline V gene sequence: CDR1 MNHEY, CDR2 SMNVEV (reference sequence). CDR3 length: 15 amino acids. Germline trimming cut 3 bases from V and 6 bases from J; bases unmatched to any gene: 6. The CDR3 sequence: CASSFGDRELNEQFF. The CDR3 coding sequence is TGTGCCAGCAGTTTTGGGGACAGGGAACTCAATGAGCAGTTCTTC.

The rearrangement uses TRBV19 and TRBJ1-5, with D possibly matching TRBD1 (6 bases). Germline CDR1 is LNHDA and CDR2 is SQIVND (reference sequence). Trimming removed 5 bases from V and 4 bases from J, with 12 bases in between. The CDR3 totals 14 residues. In nucleotides, the CDR3 is TGTGCCAGTAGTGACAGGTTGGGAAATCAGCCCCAGCATTTT. This encodes CASSDRLGNQPQHF. Full variable domain (remainder filled in from reference TRBV19 and TRBJ1-5): DGGITQSPKYLFRKEGQNVTLSCEQNLNHDAMYWYRQDPGQGLRLIYYSQIVNDFQKGDIAEGYSVSREKKESFPLTVTSAQKNPTAFYLCASSDRLGNQPQHFGDGTRLSIL.

The chain uses TRBV23-1 and TRBJ2-7; D may be TRBD1 (7 bases). TRBV23-1 is reported as an ORF; its role is uncertain. The length of the CDR3 is 16 residues. V dropped 2 bases and J dropped 3 bases, with 17 bases sitting between them. CDR3 DNA sequence: TGCGCCAGCAGTCAACCCTTGACAGGGAGGTTCTACGAGCAGTACTTC. This translates into CASSQPLTGRFYEQYF.

The rearrangement links TRBV18 to TRBJ1-1; the D is unclear. The CDR3 contains 15 residues. Germline CDR1 and CDR2: KGHSH and LQKENI. Trimming shortened V by 0 bases and J by 4 bases, and 12 bases separated the two germline ends. The CDR3 region is CASSPPSPKGTEAFF. The CDR3 DNA reads as TGTGCCAGCTCACCACCCTCACCCAAGGGCACTGAAGCTTTCTTT.

The chain links TRBV4-1 to TRBJ1-3; D gene unclear. Germline V gives CDR1 MGHRA, CDR2 YSYEKL. The CDR3 spans 15 residues. V was clipped by 1 base and J by 0 bases, with 7 bases between them. The CDR3: CASSQAARSGNTIYF. The CDR3 bases are TGCGCCAGCAGCCAAGCCGCACGCTCTGGAAACACCATATATTTT.